This T cell receptor beta chain came from a study of T cells in Graves' hyperthyroidism and ophthalmopathy. Amplification of TCR beta CDR3 regions was performed using RNA transcripts as template. Researchers ran a first-round RT-PCR on the TCR CDR3 using the HTBI primer set. From the multiplex PCR reads, TCRdb called clonotypes with MiXCR, one entry per CDR3 protein. The table lists about 270,000 distinct CDR3 sequences, around 20% of them singletons. This clonotype occurred many times. After removal of 6 bases from V and 8 bases from J, the junction contained 9 bases not matched to a gene. Germline CDR1 and CDR2: SQVTM and ANQGSEA. CDR3 size: 14 residues.

This chain links TRBV29-1 with TRBJ2-2, with 10 bases that match TRBD1. This receptor was obtained from a man aged 30-40 years with Graves' ophthalmopathy. The source material was blood. CDR3 sequence: CSVPGDRGLGELFF. CDR3 bases: TGCAGCGTGCCGGGGGACAGGGGATTGGGGGAGCTGTTTTTT.